This T cell receptor (beta chain) was sequenced during a study of cytomegalovirus exposure and HLA in healthy donors (dated by TCRdb to the late 2010s). In the study overall: An earlier analysis of approximately 600 of the donors reported 250 to 300 Gb of sequence data and 100 million to 140 million unique TCR beta sequences from roughly 200 million T cells. An early release that covered about 600 HLA-typed donors contained around 300 gigabases of sequencing data and 70 million to 100 million unique TCR sequences. Of the 350 to 400 genotyped donors, approximately 80% fell in the genetic ancestry cluster associated with self-reported Caucasian donors. The aim of the study was to test whether cataloging public T cell receptors could identify signatures of past pathogen exposure. The T cell repertoires of 670 or so subjects were profiled by immunosequencing and related to cytomegalovirus serostatus. In addition to the first cohort of around 670 subjects, a separate validation cohort of 100 to 150 different subjects was used. The study combined high-throughput TCR immunosequencing, statistical association of individual TCRs with disease status, and machine learning to predict cytomegalovirus infection status. A later analysis re-analyzed previously published TCR beta repertoires from approximately 700 donors and added high-resolution HLA genotyping to study TCR occurrence patterns. In the later analysis, no new phenotypic data were used to find candidate immune exposures; instead, reliance was placed on TCR beta sequences and their occurrence across donors. In an earlier analysis of over 550 of the donors, high-throughput TCR beta sequencing was used to judge whether each TCR beta V gene segment behaved as functional or pseudogenic. Donor age, sex, ethnicity and CMV serostatus were collected together with the repertoire data. A later genetic analysis took genome-wide SNP genotypes for about 60% of the roughly 670 donors and used that subset as a discovery cohort. Every repertoire in the discovery cohort had been generated on one and the same sequencing platform. Both class I and class II loci were covered by HLA typing, at four-digit resolution. The number of typed donors differed by locus: about 620-640 for A, B, C, DRB1 and DQB1; some 540 for DQA1; 606 for DPA1; and about 450 for DPB1. A handful of DR-DQ haplotypes were handled as single units for association and clustering because linkage in the cohort was strong. On average, 235,054 unique TCR beta nucleotide sequences were sequenced per donor among about 400 genotyped donors of the cohort, with roughly 18% of those sequences being non-productive.

The method behind the library was the immunoSEQ multiplex PCR assay. A mixture of 60 forward primers for TCR Vbeta segments and 13 reverse primers for TCR Jbeta segments was used in the multiplex PCR. The CDR3 region of rearranged TCR beta genes was amplified from genomic DNA with a multiplex PCR assay. The amplified TCR beta libraries were sequenced on the Illumina HiSeq System as 87-base-pair reads. On the study's bioinformatics: A later analysis counted about 80 million unique TCR beta chains across the roughly 700 repertoires, and some 11 million of these chains were shared by at least two donors. To remove PCR and sequencing errors, raw reads were error-corrected and collapsed into unique sequences using a nearest-neighbor algorithm that merged closely related sequences. To assign V, D and J gene segments, CDR3 sequences were aligned to IMGT reference sequences. Each retained sequence needed at least a six-nucleotide match to both a V gene segment and a J gene segment. Rearrangements were classified as productive when the CDR3 lacked stop codons and remained in frame with V and J, and all other rearrangements were classified as non-productive. CDR3 was defined by IMGT convention, running from the second conserved V-encoded cysteine to the conserved J-encoded phenylalanine. Sequences without an unambiguous match to a single V gene segment were excluded from the earlier analysis of 587 of the donors. In an earlier analysis of around 600 of the donors, V segments were called functional above 56.7% productive rearrangements and were called segregating when the between-donor standard deviation exceeded 5%. A statistical classification framework was developed to diagnose cytomegalovirus status using the catalog of TCR beta chain sequences. In a later analysis, TCR nucleotide sequences were compared against IMGT/GENE-DB human TR gene sequences so that V and J genes could be assigned. The TCRdist pipeline was used in a later analysis to assign CDR3 sequences and most-parsimonious VDJ recombination scenarios. A later analysis defined each TCR beta chain by its CDR3 amino acid sequence plus V-gene family, and excluded reads lacking a unique V-gene family. As a way to deal with suspected cross-contamination and a sequencing artifact, a later analysis dropped over 550 nucleotide sequences that were highly shared and had low generation probability. For each public chain, a later analysis derived a clonal expansion index from normalized ranks of inferred template counts within each repertoire. In a later analysis, generation probabilities were computed with a VDJ recombination model fitted to out-of-frame rearrangements, and the resulting probabilities were checked against IGoR. In a later analysis, TCR-TCR, TCR-HLA and TCR-CMV co-occurrence was scored with hypergeometric tests, and a repertoire-size bias correction was applied to TCR pairs. False discovery rates were estimated in a later analysis by permuting HLA or CMV assignments 20 times. In a later analysis, co-occurring TCRs were grouped with DBSCAN, and TCRdist sequence similarity was added when clustering was performed within HLA-allele-positive subsets. Co-occurrence clustering excluded repertoires with fewer than 30,000 or more than 120,000 public chains, plus five with anomalous nucleotide sharing. The immuneACCESS repertoire file appears here via TCRdb, limited to in-frame rearrangements. These files lack a portion of the clones; in checked studies, under half of the deficit traces to unresolved V genes, and the cause of the others is not known. From that table come the V and J calls and clone size; the DNA was used to work out D and trimming. The sample includes some 200,000 clones, with 80% observed a single time. The top ten clonotypes cover under 0.85% of the sample.

Points on this clone: Its antigen specificity is not known. Per-base qualities were not stored, and no clone one base away is much larger.

V trim: 1 base; J trim: 7 bases; unmatched bases: 10. CDR3 length: 15 amino acids, cysteine to phenylalanine. The read is trimmed to its CDR3 DNA, 45 bases read in frame from base 1. Per the germline V gene (reference sequence), GTSNPN is the CDR1 and SVGIG is the CDR2. Study-level results and caveats: A total of around 150 TCR beta chains were listed by the study as associated with cytomegalovirus. Compared with equally common non-associated chains, HLA-associated TCR beta chains in a later analysis were more clonally expanded and had lower generation probabilities. Assigning TCR associations to individual alleles was difficult when HLA alleles, especially DR and DQ, strongly co-occurred. The 87-base-pair reads could not distinguish some IMGT-functional V segments, including TRBV6-2 and TRBV6-3, so those segments were excluded. Cytomegalovirus status was reported to be diagnosed by the classifier with high specificity and sensitivity in both the original and validation cohorts. According to the authors, the approach could potentially be generalized to other disease states and immunological phenotypes. Three of the identified cytomegalovirus-associated TCR beta chains were confirmed in vitro to be specific for cytomegalovirus antigens. Because HLA typing was unavailable for some donors at each locus, only the typed subset was used in association tests. Correlated functional status among segregating V segments might reflect linkage disequilibrium, but an unknown experimental factor could not be ruled out. The only immune exposure information available for the cohort was CMV serostatus. A later analysis reported that several top co-occurrence clusters appeared linked to parvovirus B19, influenza, CMV and Epstein-Barr virus. A further reported finding was that TCR beta sequences accurately predicted the HLA-A and HLA-B alleles for most subjects in the first cohort. Because counts were too low, 15 or so rarely observed V segments, including chromosome 9 orphons, were excluded from the earlier analysis of 587 of the donors. According to a later analysis, most CMV-associated TCR beta chains appeared to be HLA-restricted, and the HLA associations seemed to be driven largely by CMV exposure. Broadly in line with IMGT annotations, most TCR beta V segments showed up in productive rearrangements about 90% or about 30% of the time in an earlier analysis of 450 to 600 of the donors. At a false discovery rate of 0.05, a later analysis linked about 16,000 TCR beta sequences to specific HLA alleles. Compared with the 666-donor mean, donors in an Asian-associated ancestry cluster had fewer N-insertions in productive TCRs, according to a later genetic analysis. According to a later analysis, TCR association rates differed among HLA loci, with DRB1 alleles showing the most associated TCRs and HLA-C alleles showing the fewest. A group of highly shared sequence variants was considered likely to be a technical artifact of the sequencing pipeline. The presence/absence analyses assumed that sequencing depth was roughly uniform across donors, and that assumption may not be true. Most TCR sequences were observed very rarely across donors, whereas some public TCRs were present in many individuals. The cohort was sequenced for TCR beta chains only, and without alpha or paired-chain data the features that could be detected were limited. A later genetic analysis associated a missense DCLRE1C variant with V-gene and J-gene trimming of TCR beta chains, and an independent cohort replicated the association.

The cohort was made up of roughly 670 healthy bone marrow donors. All cohort members were sampled while nominally healthy, although unrecorded immune exposures were likely present. The donor tested CMV seronegative and was one of the 352 seronegative cohort members. A peripheral blood sample was collected from each donor, and TCR beta sequencing was performed on peripheral blood mononuclear cells. The Qiagen DNeasy Blood Extraction Kit was used to extract genomic DNA from the blood cell samples. This receptor was taken from a boy under 18 in good health and CMV-seronegative. Sequenced: PBMCs. The chain employs TRBV30 and TRBJ1-2; 9 nucleotides in the junction match TRBD1. The nucleotides read TGTGCCTGGAGTGGGGGCGGACAGGGGAGATCTGGCTACACCTTC. This codes for CAWSGGGQGRSGYTF.